The 28 T cell receptor beta chains listed next were all sequenced from one sample in a study of CD8+CD57+ T cells in acquired aplastic anemia. Using genomic DNA as the template, TCR beta VDJ and CDR3 profiling was carried out. TCRdb ran MiXCR on the reads and lists one entry per CDR3 protein. The table lists about 160,000 distinct CDR3 sequences, about 64% of them singletons. The patients chosen for sequencing had shown expansion of CD8+CD57+ cells (detected by flow cytometry). The sequenced sample was sorted CD4+, CD8+, or CD8+CD57+ T cells (not recorded which) from PBMCs. Receptors originate from a human donor with aplastic anemia.

The table lists this clonotype with a few counts. This chain connects TRBV7-9 to TRBJ1-2; D unclear. V lost 1 base, J lost 6 bases, and 6 bases lay in between. This CDR3 has 12 amino acids. Germline-derived CDR1 and CDR2 are SEHNR and FQNEAQ (reference sequence). The CDR3 DNA sequence: TGTGCCAGCAGCTTAGAGGTAGATGGCTACACCTTC. Translated: CASSLEVDGYTF.

The chain employs TRBV3-1 and TRBJ2-7; D perhaps matches TRBD1 (5 bases). V was cut by 2 bases and J by 0 bases, with 5 bases left in between. The CDR3 totals 13 residues. Germline assignment: CDR1 LGHDT and CDR2 YNNKEL (reference sequence). CDR3 coding DNA: TGTGCCAGCAGCCAAAGGGGCTCCTACGAGCAGTACTTC. This codes for CASSQRGSYEQYF.

This clonotype has just a few counts. V gene TRBV20-1 combines with J gene TRBJ2-7; no definite D call. The ends were cut back, 0 bases at V and 5 bases at J, with 14 bases in the middle. The CDR3 consists of 14 residues. Germline CDR1 reads DFQATT; CDR2 reads SNEGSKA (reference sequence). The CDR3 region is CSARDARYGDEQYF. CDR3 bases: TGCAGTGCTAGAGATGCCCGATATGGTGACGAGCAGTACTTC.

The rearrangement joins TRBV10-1 to TRBJ1-6; D ambiguous. Germline CDR1 is WNHNN and CDR2 is SYGVQD (reference sequence). Trimming took off 2 bases at V and 9 bases at J, with 11 bases between the two ends. The CDR3 consists of 14 residues. In DNA form, the CDR3 reads TGCGCCAGCAGTGAGGGCCGGACGCCTTCACCCCTCCACTTT. Translating it yields CASSEGRTPSPLHF.

This chain connects TRBV20-1 to TRBJ1-2, with D maybe TRBD1 (5 bases). Germline assignment: CDR1 DFQATT and CDR2 SNEGSKA (reference sequence). The V end lost 0 bases, the J end lost 6 bases, and 11 bases lay between the germline ends. CDR3 size: 13 residues. CDR3 sequence reads: CSARDGASHGYTF. The CDR3 nucleotides are TGCAGTGCTAGAGATGGGGCGTCGCATGGCTACACCTTC.

The chain carries TRBV12-3 or TRBV12-4 and TRBJ1-1; no firm D call. Trimming took 5 bases from V and 8 from J, leaving 9 bases between them. The CDR3 runs to 11 residues. The CDR3 nucleotides read TGTGCCAGCAGTCCTTTGAAGGAAGCTTTCTTT. Translation gives CASSPLKEAFF.

This clonotype was counted a few times. The chain has TRBV7-8 and TRBJ2-3; TRBD2 is a possible D gene (5 bases). V lost 1 base and J lost 2, with 10 bases in between. The CDR3 covers 15 residues. CDR1 SGHVS and CDR2 FQNEAQ come from the germline V gene. The CDR3 region is CASSLDGGYTDTQYF. The CDR3 region has the DNA TGTGCCAGCAGCTTAGATGGCGGGTACACAGATACGCAGTATTTT.

In the case of this clonotype: The junction differs from germline at one of its ends, possibly a read error. The chain couples TRBV5-5 to TRBJ2-3; D gene unclear. Per the germline V gene, CDR1 is SGHKS and CDR2 is YYEKEE (reference sequence). The CDR3 sequence is 11 residues long. CDR3 nucleotides: TGCGCCAGCAGCTCCTCTACTACGCAGTATTTT. Translation gives CASSSSTTQYF.

V gene TRBV5-1 combines with J gene TRBJ1-1; tentative D call: TRBD1 (5 bases). This CDR3 comprises 17 residues. Germline V lookup: CDR1 SGHRS, CDR2 YFSETQ. The V and J ends lost 3 bases and 0 bases respectively, with 18 bases between them. The CDR3 DNA reads as TGCGCCAGCAGCTATGCCGGGACTACCAACATGAACACTGAAGCTTTCTTT. Amino acids: CASSYAGTTNMNTEAFF.

This clonotype was observed a single time. The genes are TRBV29-1 and TRBJ2-1, with D possibly matching TRBD1 (6 bases). V dropped 4 bases and J dropped 10 bases, with 23 bases sitting between them. This CDR3 region has 15 residues. The germline V gene has CDR1 SQVTM and CDR2 ANQGSEA. The CDR3 DNA reads as TGCAGCGTTGTTACACGGACAGAGAGCTCCTACGAGCAGTTCTTC. Translation: CSVVTRTESSYEQFF.

The chain has TRBV7-9 and TRBJ2-1; TRBD2 matches 15 bases. The CDR3 totals 15 residues. Germline V gene data show CDR1 as SEHNR and CDR2 as FQNEAQ (reference sequence). V lost 5 bases and J lost 14; bases outside the gene matches: 10. The CDR3 DNA is TGTGCCAGCAGCGTATCCGGGACTAGCGGGGGGACGGAGTTCTTC. Amino acid sequence: CASSVSGTSGGTEFF.

This clonotype was counted a single time. The chain employs TRBV6-2 or TRBV6-3 and TRBJ2-5, with 7 positions matching TRBD2. The CDR3 loop spans 13 amino acids. From germline, CDR1 is MNHEY and CDR2 SVGEGT. V lost 7 bases, J lost 4 bases, and 6 bases stayed unmatched. This CDR3 reads CASTGLVAETQYF. CDR3 coding DNA: TGTGCCAGCACCGGACTAGTGGCAGAGACCCAGTACTTC.

In its sample, this clonotype was seen a few times. This chain uses TRBV7-3 with TRBJ2-3; D remains unclear. Germline loops: CDR1 SGHTA, CDR2 FQGTGA. V was pared by 3 bases and J by 1 base, with 5 bases between. CDR3 length: 13 amino acids. The CDR3 bases are TGTGCCAGCAGCTTCCAGGGCACAGATACGCAGTATTTT. It codes for CASSFQGTDTQYF. The variable domain in full, with the rest retrieved from reference TRBV7-3 and TRBJ2-3, is GAGVSQTPSNKVTEKGKYVELRCDPISGHTALYWYRQSLGQGPEFLIYFQGTGAADDSGLPNDRFFAVRPEGSVSTLKIQRTERGDSAVYLCASSFQGTDTQYFGPGTRLTVL.

This chain connects TRBV15 to TRBJ2-3; no firm D call. This CDR3 comprises 16 residues. The germline V gene encodes CDR1 LNHNV and CDR2 YYDKDF (reference sequence). With 0 bases removed from V and 6 bases from J, the gap between germline ends came to 16 bases. In nucleotides, the CDR3 is TGTGCCACCAGCAGAGATCAAGGCTCTTTGGGGGATACGCAGTATTTT. As protein: CATSRDQGSLGDTQYF.

This clonotype was seen only a few times. The rearrangement links TRBV7-8 to TRBJ1-5; D gene ambiguous. The CDR3 is made up of 12 amino acids. Looked up from germline, CDR1 is SGHVS and CDR2 is FQNEAQ. Trimming took 2 bases from V and 7 from J, leaving 6 bases between them. CDR3 DNA: TGTGCCAGCAGCTTATTAGAGCAGCCCCAGCATTTT. Amino acid sequence: CASSLLEQPQHF.

The rearrangement joins TRBV7-8 to TRBJ2-5, with a tentative D call TRBD1 (5 bases). The CDR3 length is 13 residues. The germline V gene encodes CDR1 SGHVS and CDR2 FQNEAQ. V was shortened by 1 base and J by 6 bases, with 9 bases between the two germline ends. CDR3 in DNA: TGTGCCAGCAGCTTAGTAGGGGCCCAGACCCAGTACTTC. Translated, it gives CASSLVGAQTQYF.

The chain has TRBV20-1 and TRBJ2-7; TRBD2 agrees at 9 bases. There are 16 residues in the CDR3. V lost 3 bases to trimming and J lost 3 bases; unmatched junction nucleotides: 12. CDR1 DFQATT and CDR2 SNEGSKA come from the germline V gene (reference sequence). Here the CDR3 DNA reads TGCAGTGCTAGCGGCCTGATGGCGGGAGGGTTCTACGAGCAGTACTTC. Translating gives CSASGLMAGGFYEQYF.

J is TRBJ2-1 and V is TRBV7-9; 10 nucleotides match TRBD2. The length of the CDR3 is 15 residues. Germline CDR1 reads SEHNR; CDR2 reads FQNEAQ (reference sequence). Trimming took 6 bases from V and 7 from J; bases not matched to a gene: 9. CDR3 residues: CASRPVLAGRNEQFF. The DNA of the CDR3 is TGTGCCAGCAGGCCGGTACTAGCGGGAAGGAATGAGCAGTTCTTC.

This clonotype has at least ten counts. V gene TRBV7-8 combines with J gene TRBJ2-5; D possibly uses TRBD1 or TRBD2 (5 bases each). V gave up 3 bases and J gave up 5 bases, with 13 bases separating them. Per germline, CDR1 SGHVS and CDR2 FQNEAQ. The CDR3 totals 14 residues. CDR3 nucleotide sequence: TGTGCCAGCAGCTTGTGGGGGATCAAGGAGACCCAGTACTTC. As protein: CASSLWGIKETQYF.

This clonotype was detected ten times or more. The chain links TRBV10-1 to TRBJ2-3, with D maybe TRBD2 (5 bases). The CDR3 covers 13 residues. Germline lookup yields CDR1 WNHNN and CDR2 SYGVQD (reference sequence). V dropped 2 bases and J dropped 5 bases, with 8 bases sitting between them. The CDR3 region has the DNA TGCGCCAGCAGTGAGGCAGGAGGAGATACGCAGTATTTT. Translation: CASSEAGGDTQYF.

CDR3 coding DNA: TGTGCCAGCAGCTCCCGGGACACCGGAATCCAAGCTTTCTTT. Protein: CASSSRDTGIQAFF. The chain is built from TRBV5-5 and TRBJ1-1, with TRBD1 as a possible D gene (6 bases). The CDR3 spans 14 residues. The germline V gene encodes CDR1 SGHKS and CDR2 YYEKEE (reference sequence). V lost 3 bases to trimming and J lost 9 bases, with 18 bases between them.

V gene TRBV20-1 combines with J gene TRBJ2-1; D not resolved. Trimming took off 6 bases at V and 0 bases at J, with 12 bases between the two ends. CDR3 size: 14 residues. Germline CDR1 and CDR2: DFQATT and SNEGSKA (reference sequence). The CDR3 loop reads CSAAPASSYNEQFF. DNA of the CDR3: TGCAGTGCAGCACCTGCCAGCTCCTACAATGAGCAGTTCTTC.

The V gene is TRBV7-3, the J gene TRBJ2-5; no reliable D call. CDR1 SGHTA and CDR2 FQGTGA come from the germline V gene. This CDR3 region has 13 residues. Trimming removed 5 bases at V and 4 bases at J, with 11 bases between. The CDR3 sequence is CASSHPVGETQYF. The CDR3 coding sequence is TGTGCCAGCAGCCACCCTGTCGGAGAGACCCAGTACTTC.

V gene TRBV9 combines with J gene TRBJ1-1; D uncertain. V gave up 1 base and J gave up 5 bases, with 9 bases separating them. Germline values: CDR1 SGDLS, CDR2 YYNGEE. This CDR3 is 13 amino acids long. DNA of the CDR3: TGTGCCAGCAGCGTACAGTTGGGGACTGAAGCTTTCTTT. Amino acid sequence: CASSVQLGTEAFF.

The chain recombines TRBV2 with TRBJ2-4; D remains unclear. The CDR3 is 16 residues long. Germline CDR1 SNHLY, CDR2 FYNNEI. V was shortened by 1 base and J by 0 bases, with 10 bases between the two germline ends. Written as DNA, the CDR3 is TGTGCCAGCAGTGAAGGTATAGCCCTAGCCAAAAACATTCAGTACTTC. Its protein is CASSEGIALAKNIQYF.

This chain connects TRBV7-2 to TRBJ2-7; D ambiguous. Germline values: CDR1 SGHTA, CDR2 FQGNSA. V lost 1 base and J lost 1, with 8 bases in between. The CDR3 extends over 14 amino acids. CDR3 nucleotides: TGTGCCAGCAGCTTAGGAAGGGTTTCCTACGAGCAGTACGTC. Translation: CASSLGRVSYEQYV.

The CDR3 DNA follows: TGTGCCAGCAGGATCCGGGACAGCTCCTACGAGCAGTACTTC. It codes for CASRIRDSSYEQYF. The rearrangement joins TRBV7-6 to TRBJ2-7; the match to TRBD1 covers 7 bases. V dropped 6 bases and J dropped 0; count of bases not matched to a gene: 5. Germline V CDR1 and CDR2: SGHVS, FNYEAQ. This CDR3 region has 14 residues.

This clonotype occurred a few times. CDR3 DNA sequence: TGCAGCGTTACCTTAGCGGGGGGATACACCGGGGAGCTGTTTTTT. It yields the protein CSVTLAGGYTGELFF. The chain recombines TRBV29-1 with TRBJ2-2; TRBD2 aligns across 10 bases. This CDR3 is built from 15 residues. Per germline, CDR1 SQVTM and CDR2 ANQGSEA. V lost 5 bases to trimming and J lost 3 bases; unmatched junction nucleotides: 6.